Listed below are T cell receptor beta chains from one sample, sequenced in a study of shared clonotypes between healthy human individuals. The protocol was immunoSEQ multiplex PCR, while the TCRdb copy is restricted to in-frame clones and leaves out a portion. The profile covers approximately 530,000 clones, with roughly 95% appearing a single time and approximately 0.06% taken by the ten largest. Input material: naive CD4+ T cells sorted from blood. Receptors were obtained from a woman aged 30 to 39 in good health. CDR3s include the opening cysteine and the closing phenylalanine or tryptophan. A D gene is named only where the DNA matches it firmly. The size entry is marked missing in some rows and otherwise reads once, few, many or a size class.

d_call	v_call	clone_size	j_call	cdr3_nt	cdr3_aa
TRBD1	TRBV9	NA	TRBJ2-4	TGTGCCAGCAGCCCCCGGTTTGTCAGGGGGCTTATCGTAGCCAAAAACATTCAGTACTTC	CASSPRFVRGLIVAKNIQYF
TRBD2	TRBV30	NA	TRBJ2-7	TGTGCCTGGAGTGGGGGGACTAGCGGGAGGGGATTCTACGAGCAGTACTTC	CAWSGGTSGRGFYEQYF
NA	TRBV28	NA	TRBJ2-7	TGTGCCAGCAGCCGTACCGGGACGCTTTCCTACGAGCAGTACTTC	CASSRTGTLSYEQYF
TRBD1	TRBV19	NA	TRBJ2-5	TGTGCCAGTAGCCGCGGACAGGGGAACCAAGAGACCCAGTACTTC	CASSRGQGNQETQYF
TRBD1	TRBV10-1	NA	TRBJ1-4	TGCGCCACCAGACGGGGACAGTCGGCTAATGAAAAACTGTTTTTT	CATRRGQSANEKLFF
NA	TRBV30	NA	TRBJ1-6	TGTGCCTGGAGACCCCCGAGGGATTCACCCCTCCACTTT	CAWRPPRDSPLHF
NA	TRBV9	NA	TRBJ2-2	TGTGCCAGCAGCGTAGCAGTTGGGAACACCGGGGAGCTGTTTTTT	CASSVAVGNTGELFF
TRBD1	TRBV9	NA	TRBJ1-5	TGTGCCAGCAGCGGCGGGACAGCGGGTCAGCCCCAGCATTTT	CASSGGTAGQPQHF
TRBD2	TRBV27	NA	TRBJ2-1	TGTGCCAGCAACAATCTGGGACTAGCGGGAGGAGGGTTCGACAATGAGCAGTTCTTC	CASNNLGLAGGGFDNEQFF
TRBD1	TRBV30	few	TRBJ1-2	TGTGCCTGGAGTACCGGGACAGGGTTTGGCTACACCTTC	CAWSTGTGFGYTF
TRBD1	TRBV28	NA	TRBJ1-2	TGTGCCAGCAGTTTTTTGCAGGGGGGTAACGTGGACTATGGCTACACCTTC	CASSFLQGGNVDYGYTF
TRBD1	TRBV2	few	TRBJ1-2	TGTGCCAGCAGCCCAGGACAGGGGGCTGGCTACACCTTC	CASSPGQGAGYTF
NA	TRBV15	NA	TRBJ2-2	TGTGCCACCAGCAGAGATCTAGCCGGGGAGCTGTTTTTT	CATSRDLAGELFF
TRBD2	TRBV19	NA	TRBJ2-1	TGTGCCAGTAGTGCCACCCGAAAGCGGGAGAATCATGAGCAGTTCTTC	CASSATRKRENHEQFF
NA	TRBV7-9	NA	TRBJ2-6	TGTGCCAGCAGCTTAACATTCGGGAGCTCTGGGGCCAACGTCCTGACTTTC	CASSLTFGSSGANVLTF
NA	TRBV30	NA	TRBJ1-4	TGTGCCTGGAGTGTAGGCAGGGTTAATGAAAAACTGTTTTTT	CAWSVGRVNEKLFF
NA	TRBV4-1	NA	TRBJ2-7	TGCGCCAGCAGCAAGACAGTTCAGCCGGGGTACGTTTTCTACGAGCAGTACTTC	CASSKTVQPGYVFYEQYF
NA	TRBV30	once	TRBJ1-1	TGTGCCTGGACCGCTTCTAGCCTCATGAACACTGAAGCTTTCTTT	CAWTASSLMNTEAFF
TRBD1	TRBV18	NA	TRBJ2-1	TGTGCCAGCTCACTTATATCCGGGACAGGCCTCAATGAGCAGTTCTTC	CASSLISGTGLNEQFF
NA	TRBV6-1	NA	TRBJ2-7	TGTGCCAGCAGTGCGACGGCGACGGACCCCTACGAGCAGTACTTC	CASSATATDPYEQYF
NA	TRBV5-6	once	TRBJ1-1	TGTGCCAGCAGCTTGCACACTGAAGCTTTCTTT	CASSLHTEAFF
TRBD2	TRBV27	NA	TRBJ2-7	TGTGCCAGCAGGGGACTAGCGGGAGGCAACGAGCAGTACTTC	CASRGLAGGNEQYF
TRBD2	TRBV18	NA	TRBJ2-3	TGTGCCAGCTCACCGACTAGCGGGGGGGGCACAGATACGCAGTATTTT	CASSPTSGGGTDTQYF